The subject of this entry is one T cell receptor beta chain. Its cognate antigen is unknown. This record belongs to a study of a mutant IDH1 vaccine in newly diagnosed glioma. About the research overall: Treated patients, averaging about 40 years, were 62.5% male and roughly 38% female.

Sample time point: week 35, safety follow-up. One vaccine dose held 300 ug of mutant IDH1 20-mer peptide and came with topical imiquimod. In weeks 1, 3, 5, 7, 11, 15, 19 and 23, patients were vaccinated. The assay was immunoSEQ multiplex PCR, and TCRdb's table has in-frame clones only and misses some. The data hold tens of thousands of clones, with around 80% observed a single time. Study-wide findings and caveats: Pseudoprogression appears to have had no connection to changes in top peripheral T cell clonotypes. Vaccination elicited immune responses in 90% to 95% of patients.

The sequences come from PBMCs, collected from a glioma patient whose treatment included an IDH1 peptide vaccine. The receptor comes from a man aged 35 to 55 with glioma. Some clones in this sample may be carry-over from other donors' samples.

The CDR3 loop reads CSVEEGAGGTEAFF. DNA of the CDR3: TGCAGCGTTGAAGAGGGAGCGGGGGGCACTGAAGCTTTCTTT. The rearrangement joins TRBV29-1 to TRBJ1-1, with TRBD1 as a possible D gene (5 bases). V lost 0 bases to trimming and J lost 4 bases, with 12 bases between them. This CDR3 region has 14 residues. In germline, CDR1 is SQVTM, CDR2 ANQGSEA.